These 32 T cell receptor beta chains were all obtained from the same sample, sequenced in a study of molecular identifiers for immune sequencing clone quantification. TCRdb reprocessed the PCR reads with MiXCR, giving one entry per CDR3 protein. The sample consists of about 510,000 distinct CDR3 sequences, about 25% of them appearing once. Sample: naive CD8+ T cells from blood, with Jurkat cell RNA spiked in. Noted subset: FACS-sorted CD8+CD4-CCR7+CD45RA+ naive T cells. The receptors were sampled from a human donor in good health. Some libraries in this study had Jurkat cell RNA spiked in.

The chain has TRBV20-1 and TRBJ2-7, with TRBD2 matching 12 bases. Germline CDR1 DFQATT, CDR2 SNEGSKA (reference sequence). There are 15 residues in the CDR3. J lost 4 bases, V lost 3 bases, and 7 bases had no gene match. In DNA, the CDR3 is TGCAGTGCTAGGGAAACTAGCGGGAGGTTTTACGAGCAGTACTTC. Translated: CSARETSGRFYEQYF.

Note on this clonotype: Here the CDR3 omits its conserved ending phenylalanine or tryptophan, so a read error is the likely source. The chain uses TRBV7-9 and TRBJ2-2; D is unclear. There are 12 residues in the CDR3. CDR1 and CDR2 (germline): SEHNR, FQNEAQ (reference sequence). V was pared by 4 bases and J by 7 bases, with 7 bases between. The CDR3 nucleotides are TGTGCCAGCAGCTCCCTAAACGGGGAGCTGTTTCTT. It translates to CASSSLNGELFL.

This clonotype was seen at least ten times. The CDR3 loop is CASSSNSQGALGTEAFF. CDR3 nucleotide sequence: TGTGCCAGCAGTTCGAATTCACAGGGGGCTTTGGGAACTGAAGCTTTCTTT. The chain has TRBV6-5 and TRBJ1-1; 9 bases map to TRBD1. Germline CDR1 reads MNHEY; CDR2 reads SVGAGI. The J segment lost 5 bases and the V segment lost 4 bases, leaving 14 bases of the junction unmatched. The CDR3 totals 17 residues.

This clonotype was counted at least ten times. The chain combines TRBV9 with TRBJ2-1; D is possibly TRBD1 (6 bases). Germline lookup yields CDR1 SGDLS and CDR2 YYNGEE. The length of the CDR3 is 16 residues. Trimming took 0 bases from V and 4 from J, leaving 14 bases between them. The CDR3 coding sequence is TGTGCCAGCAGCGTAGTGTACCGGACAGAATACAATGAGCAGTTCTTC. Its translation is CASSVVYRTEYNEQFF.

On this clonotype itself: The junction shows a germline mismatch at one end, possibly a read error. The chain links TRBV7-2 to TRBJ2-7; D is undetermined. The germline CDR1 and CDR2 sequences are SGHTA and FQGNSA. This CDR3 has 13 residues. DNA of the CDR3: TGTGCCAGCAGACAACCGCCCTCCAACGAGCAGTACTTC. Protein: CASRQPPSNEQYF.

In its sample, this clonotype was seen many times. The chain combines TRBV27 with TRBJ2-6, with 12 bases lining up with TRBD2. CDR1 is MNHEY and CDR2 is SMNVEV in the germline V gene (reference sequence). Trimming at V came to 10 bases and at J to 2 bases, leaving 3 bases not matched to a gene. This CDR3 is 15 amino acids long. Written as DNA, the CDR3 is TGTGCCACCGGACTAGCGGGACCTGGGGCCAACGTCCTGACTTTC. It yields the protein CATGLAGPGANVLTF.

This clonotype was detected many times. This sequence joins TRBV6-2 or TRBV6-3 and TRBJ2-7, with D possibly TRBD1 on 6 matching bases. V shed 5 bases and J shed 1 base, with 15 bases lying between them. CDR3 length: 15 residues. Looked up from germline, CDR1 is MNHEY and CDR2 is SVGEGT. CDR3 residues: CASSRDTRGSYEQYF. The CDR3 DNA reads as TGTGCCAGCAGTAGGGACACACGTGGGTCCTACGAGCAGTACTTC.

This sequence joins TRBV2 and TRBJ2-1; D uncertain. Trimming cost V 3 bases and J 9 bases, with 3 bases left between them. Germline CDR1 SNHLY, CDR2 FYNNEI. The length of the CDR3 is 10 residues. CDR3 sequence (DNA): TGTGCCAGCAGTGATAGTGAGCAGTTCTTC. Protein: CASSDSEQFF. Variable domain in full (rest from reference TRBV2 and TRBJ2-1): EPEVTQTPSHQVTQMGQEVILRCVPISNHLYFYWYRQILGQKVEFLVSFYNNEISEKSEIFDDQFSVERPDGSNFTLKIRSTKLEDSAMYFCASSDSEQFFGPGTRLTVL.

This clonotype has a count of ten or more. The chain recombines TRBV6-5 with TRBJ2-7, with D tentatively TRBD1 or TRBD2 (5 bases each). This CDR3 comprises 15 residues. V gave up 1 base and J gave up 6 bases, with 16 bases separating them. Germline V gene lookup returns CDR1 MNHEY and CDR2 SVGAGI. The CDR3 is CASSYYGTPGGEQYF. CDR3 nucleotide sequence: TGTGCCAGCAGTTACTACGGGACCCCTGGGGGCGAGCAGTACTTC.

This clonotype was detected many times. The chain couples TRBV14 to TRBJ2-1; tentative D call: TRBD1 (6 bases). The CDR3 has 15 amino acids. Trimming removed 3 bases at V and 3 bases at J, with 12 bases between. Germline values: CDR1 SGHDN, CDR2 FVKESK. CDR3 coding DNA: TGTGCCAGCAGCCAGAATGACAGGAACTACAATGAGCAGTTCTTC. It yields the protein CASSQNDRNYNEQFF.

In this sample, this clonotype turned up a few times. V gene TRBV19 combines with J gene TRBJ2-7, with D possibly matching TRBD1 (5 bases). Germline V gene data show CDR1 as LNHDA and CDR2 as SQIVND (reference sequence). Trimming removed 1 base from V and 2 bases from J, with 9 bases in between. The CDR3 is 14 amino acids. CDR3 protein: CASSIVGQAYEQYF. The CDR3 coding sequence is TGTGCCAGTAGTATAGTGGGGCAAGCCTACGAGCAGTACTTC.

J is TRBJ1-5 and V is TRBV7-6; the match to TRBD1 covers 9 bases. V gave up 5 bases and J gave up 7 bases; unmatched junction bases: 6. Per germline, CDR1 SGHVS and CDR2 FNYEAQ. The CDR3 has 14 amino acids. The CDR3 bases are TGTGCCAGCAGCGACGGGACAGGGAGACAGCCCCAGCATTTT. The encoded protein is CASSDGTGRQPQHF.

The chain joins TRBV11-2 to TRBJ2-7; 9 bases are shared with TRBD1. Trimming removed 6 bases from V and 2 bases from J; junction bases left unmatched: 8. The CDR3 extends over 15 amino acids. CDR1 is SGHAT, CDR2 FQNNGV, per germline. CDR3 sequence (DNA): TGTGCCAGCAGTTGGGGACAGGGCCTGACCTACGAGCAGTACTTC. The encoded protein is CASSWGQGLTYEQYF.

This clonotype occurred a few times. The chain employs TRBV14 and TRBJ1-4; 7 bases fit TRBD1. Trimming cost V 3 bases and J 5 bases; bases outside gene matches: 18. The CDR3 extends over 19 amino acids. Germline V gene data show CDR1 as SGHDN and CDR2 as FVKESK. The CDR3 DNA reads TGTGCCAGCAGCCAGACTGACAGGGCGAGCAGACAACTGAATGAAAAACTGTTTTTT. Its translation: CASSQTDRASRQLNEKLFF.

This clonotype has at least ten counts. V gene TRBV5-1 combines with J gene TRBJ2-7; D uncertain. Germline loops: CDR1 SGHRS, CDR2 YFSETQ. The V gene lost 1 base and the J gene lost 3 bases, with 8 bases spanning the gap. This CDR3 is built from 13 residues. The CDR3 reads CASSLSGNYEQYF. Here the CDR3 DNA reads TGCGCCAGCAGCTTGTCTGGAAACTACGAGCAGTACTTC.

V gene TRBV28 combines with J gene TRBJ2-7; D call uncertain. The CDR3 extends over 13 amino acids. Germline V gene sequence: CDR1 MDHEN, CDR2 SYDVKM. The V end lost 2 bases, the J end lost 5 bases, and 10 bases lay between the germline ends. DNA of the CDR3: TGTGCCAGCAGTTTACTTAATTCCAACGAGCAGTACTTC. Its translation: CASSLLNSNEQYF.

To note about this clonotype: A single base separates this from a much larger clone, so it may be a read error. The rearrangement links TRBV29-1 to TRBJ2-7; D gene unclear. CDR1 and CDR2 from the germline V gene are SQVTM and ANQGSEA. The CDR3 has 12 residues. V lost 6 bases to trimming and J lost 1 base, with 10 bases between them. CDR3 nucleotide sequence: TGCAGCGTGAGACTGGAATCCTACGAGCAGTACTTC. Its protein is CSVRLESYEQYF.

The chain carries TRBV4-1 and TRBJ2-3; either TRBD1 or TRBD2 may fit D (5 bases each). The V and J ends lost 2 bases and 2 bases respectively, with 20 bases between them. Germline-derived CDR1 and CDR2 are MGHRA and YSYEKL. The CDR3 has 18 residues. In DNA, the CDR3 is TGCGCCAGCAGCCAAACGGCCGGGGCCCTGGGGAACACAGATACGCAGTATTTT. Translation gives CASSQTAGALGNTDTQYF.

Note on this clonotype: One junction end disagrees with the germline gene, perhaps due to a read error. The J gene is TRBJ2-5, the V gene TRBV4-3, with D hard to call. Germline assignment: CDR1 LGHNA and CDR2 YSLEER. There are 13 residues in the CDR3. This CDR3 reads CASSQALVESQYF. The CDR3 DNA sequence: TGCGCCAGCAGCCAAGCTCTCGTAGAGAGCCAGTACTTC.

With regard to this clonotype: The junction does not match germline at one end; this may be a read error. This chain joins TRBV4-1 and TRBJ2-5, with D perhaps TRBD2 (5 bases). The CDR3 totals 16 residues. CDR1 and CDR2 (germline): MGHRA, YSYEKL. CDR3 residues: CASSQGIHRGPEAQYF. In DNA form, the CDR3 reads TGCGCCAGCAGCCAAGGCATCCATCGGGGTCCAGAGGCCCAGTACTTC.

In its sample, this clonotype was seen many times. This sequence joins TRBV5-6 and TRBJ1-1, with D unresolved. The CDR3 is 13 amino acids. V lost 1 base, J lost 4 bases, and 8 bases lay in between. Germline loops: CDR1 SGHDT, CDR2 YYEEEE. CDR3 region: CASSLSKATEAFF. CDR3 DNA: TGTGCCAGCAGCTTGTCCAAGGCCACTGAAGCTTTCTTT.

For this clonotype: One end of the junction is discordant with germline, which a read error may explain. CDR3 region: CAGSPEAFF. The CDR3 nucleotides are TGCGCCGGCAGCCCGGAAGCTTTCTTT. This chain links TRBV4-3 with TRBJ1-1, with D unclear. CDR3 length: 9 amino acids. CDR1 is LGHNA, CDR2 YSLEER, per germline.

This clonotype was seen many times. The chain joins TRBV7-6 to TRBJ2-5; 11 bases match TRBD2. This CDR3 region has 19 residues. Germline trimming cut 0 bases from V and 1 base from J; bases unmatched to any gene: 10. Looked up from germline, CDR1 is SGHVS and CDR2 is FNYEAQ. CDR3 protein: CASSLAVPSGGIPQETQYF. The CDR3 nucleotides are TGTGCCAGCAGCTTAGCTGTGCCTAGCGGGGGGATTCCCCAAGAGACCCAGTACTTC.

This clonotype has a single count. A much larger clone differs from this one at a single base, so this may be a read error. The rearrangement links TRBV28 to TRBJ1-5, with a tentative D call TRBD1 (6 bases). Per germline, CDR1 MDHEN and CDR2 SYDVKM. The CDR3 spans 13 residues. Trimming took off 6 bases at V and 6 bases at J, with 12 bases between the two ends. The CDR3: CASRPGTTQPQHF. The CDR3 region has the DNA TGTGCCAGCAGGCCCGGGACAACTCAGCCCCAGCATTTT.

This chain links TRBV20-1 with TRBJ2-3; 7 nucleotides line up with TRBD2. The germline CDR1 and CDR2 sequences are DFQATT and SNEGSKA (reference sequence). J gave up 1 base and V 6 bases, and 4 bases lay outside the gene matches. The CDR3 loop spans 13 amino acids. Here the CDR3 DNA reads TGCAGTGCCCGGGGACTACGCACAGATACGCAGTATTTT. Translated: CSARGLRTDTQYF.

To note about this clonotype: A much larger clonotype is one base distant, so this may be a read error. The V and J genes are TRBV12-5 and TRBJ2-3, with D perhaps TRBD2 (5 bases). The CDR3 extends over 15 amino acids. CDR1 and CDR2 from the germline V gene are LGHNT and FRNRAP. The CDR3: CASGDKYSSTDTQCF. In nucleotides, the CDR3 is TGTGCTAGTGGCGACAAGTATTCTAGCACAGATACGCAGTGTTTT.

In this sample, this clonotype turned up many times. The V and J genes are TRBV23-1 and TRBJ1-5; D gene unclear. TRBV23-1 belongs to the ORF category, with a function that is uncertain. This CDR3 has 13 amino acids. The V end lost 3 bases, the J end lost 8 bases, and 11 bases lay between the germline ends. DNA for the CDR3: TGCGCCAGCAGTCACTCGCCGGACGAGCCCCAGCATTTT. Translating it yields CASSHSPDEPQHF.

Regarding this clonotype: A much larger clone is a single base away; this may be a read error. This sequence joins TRBV28 and TRBJ1-5; D ambiguous. Germline values: CDR1 MDHEN, CDR2 SYDVKM. V dropped 10 bases and J dropped 0 bases, with 16 bases sitting between them. The CDR3 sequence is 15 residues long. CDR3 DNA: TGTGCCACCCTGTCAGTAACCTATAGCAATCAGCCCCAGCATTTT. Protein sequence: CATLSVTYSNQPQHF.

This clonotype was counted at least ten times. This chain's CDR3 is CASSLEPGANYGYTF. The CDR3 bases are TGCGCCAGCAGTCTGGAGCCGGGGGCGAACTATGGCTACACCTTC. The gene calls are TRBV5-1 and TRBJ1-2, with D perhaps TRBD1 (6 bases). CDR3 length: 15 residues. Germline V gene sequence: CDR1 SGHRS, CDR2 YFSETQ. V was cut by 5 bases and J by 2 bases, with 16 bases left in between.

The chain joins TRBV30 to TRBJ1-1; D is unclear. The CDR3 sequence is 13 residues long. V was trimmed by 3 bases and J by 0 bases, leaving 8 bases between them. Germline V gene lookup returns CDR1 GTSNPN and CDR2 SVGIG (reference sequence). CDR3 sequence: CAWSRGMNTEAFF. The CDR3 DNA reads TGTGCCTGGAGCAGAGGAATGAACACTGAAGCTTTCTTT.

CDR3 protein: CASSRFRHVGVPGYTF. The DNA of the CDR3 is TGTGCCAGCAGCCGGTTTAGGCACGTAGGGGTTCCTGGCTACACCTTC. V gene TRBV12-3 or TRBV12-4 combines with J gene TRBJ1-2; D perhaps matches TRBD1 (5 bases). The CDR3 is 16 amino acids. V was clipped by 6 bases and J by 7 bases, with 24 bases between them.

This clonotype was detected only a few times. The genes are TRBV11-2 and TRBJ2-6; the D gene is possibly TRBD2 (6 bases). The CDR3 extends over 17 amino acids. Trimming removed 1 base from V and 2 bases from J, with 12 bases in between. Germline CDR1 SGHAT, CDR2 FQNNGV. The chain's CDR3 is CASSLGGGAAGANVLTF. The CDR3 coding sequence is TGTGCCAGCAGCTTAGGAGGCGGGGCTGCTGGGGCCAACGTCCTGACTTTC.